A selection of T cell receptor beta chains follows, all from one sample in a study of T-cell reconstitution after alpha-beta-depleted transplantation in children. TCRdb recomputed calls from the PCR reads with MiXCR, one row per CDR3 protein. The repertoire has some 550,000 distinct CDR3 sequences, approximately 22% of them found once; the top ten carry 11% to 15%. The material was PBMCs, mostly from graft donor cells, obtained 360 days after TCRalphabeta/CD19-depleted stem cell transplant. The origin of the receptors is a boy in the first two years of life who had a stem cell transplant for acute myeloid leukemia, so the T cells may come from the graft donor. Both conserved end residues are part of each CDR3. D genes are given only for firm matches. Size is stated for part of the rows, as once, few or many counts, or as a class when the clone is expanded.

clone_size j_call d_call v_call cdr3_aa cdr3_nt
many TRBJ2-2 - TRBV7-9 CASTPVRNTGELFF TGTGCCAGCACCCCGGTGAGGAACACCGGGGAGCTGTTTTTT
many TRBJ1-5 - TRBV6-5 CASSLGQANQPQHF TGTGCCAGCAGCCTCGGACAAGCCAATCAGCCCCAGCATTTT
many TRBJ1-2 - TRBV20-1 CSARAGDTPLYGYTF TGCAGTGCTAGAGCGGGGGATACCCCCTTGTATGGCTACACCTTC
few TRBJ2-1 - TRBV19 CASGPDDYSEQFF TGTGCCAGTGGCCCCGATGATTACAGTGAGCAGTTCTTC
few TRBJ2-1 - TRBV10-3 CAISPSRASWTNEQFF TGTGCCATCAGTCCCTCAAGGGCTAGTTGGACGAATGAGCAGTTCTTC
few TRBJ2-2 - TRBV20-1 CSATVGGTGELFF TGCAGTGCTACCGTTGGGGGCACCGGGGAGCTGTTTTTT
many TRBJ1-6 - TRBV20-1 CSAEAGSPLHF TGCAGTGCCGAGGCAGGTTCACCCCTCCACTTT
- TRBJ2-3 TRBD2 TRBV20-1 CSVNPKRGGLGTDTQYF TGCAGTGTTAACCCTAAGCGGGGGGGCCTGGGCACAGATACGCAGTATTTT
few TRBJ2-5 TRBD2 TRBV11-2 CASSFGRGGQETQYF TGTGCCAGCAGCTTTGGTCGGGGGGGCCAAGAGACCCAGTACTTC
few TRBJ1-1 - TRBV12-3/TRBV12-4 CASSFSVSGAAFF TGTGCCAGCAGTTTCTCGGTTTCAGGGGCAGCTTTCTTT
- TRBJ2-1 - TRBV7-9 CASSLEGSDEQFF TGTGCCAGCAGCTTGGAGGGATCCGATGAGCAGTTCTTC
many TRBJ2-3 TRBD1 TRBV7-2 CASRKGQGGDTQYF TGTGCCAGCAGAAAGGGACAGGGAGGAGATACGCAGTATTTT
- TRBJ1-5 - TRBV12-3/TRBV12-4 CASRGRGLNQPQHF TGTGCCAGCAGAGGTCGGGGCCTCAATCAGCCCCAGCATTTT
- TRBJ2-5 - TRBV4-1 CASSSPGLKETQYF TGCGCCAGCAGCTCCCCGGGGCTTAAAGAGACCCAGTACTTC
many TRBJ2-7 - TRBV20-1 CSASGDADSYEQYF TGCAGTGCTAGCGGGGACGCTGACTCCTACGAGCAGTACTTC
- TRBJ2-3 TRBD2 TRBV12-3/TRBV12-4 CASSYRARGGTDTQYF TGTGCCAGCAGTTACAGGGCGCGGGGGGGGACAGATACGCAGTATTTT
many TRBJ2-5 - TRBV15 CATSRLGPTQETQYF TGTGCCACCAGCAGACTCGGACCGACCCAAGAGACCCAGTACTTC
- TRBJ1-1 - TRBV12-3/TRBV12-4 CASTISSAGYTEAFF TGTGCCAGCACTATCTCGAGCGCGGGGTACACTGAAGCTTTCTTT
- TRBJ2-4 - TRBV6-5 CASSFDRDSRNIQYF TGTGCCAGCAGTTTCGACCGGGACTCCAGGAACATTCAGTACTTC
few TRBJ1-2 TRBD1 TRBV5-1 CASSFPTGGNYGYTF TGCGCCAGCAGCTTCCCGACAGGGGGCAACTATGGCTACACCTTC
few TRBJ1-1 - TRBV5-1 CASSLELSTEAFF TGCGCCAGCAGCTTGGAGCTTAGCACTGAAGCTTTCTTT
- TRBJ1-3 - TRBV7-2 CASSLAWGAGNTIYF TGTGCCAGCAGCTTAGCATGGGGGGCTGGAAACACCATATATTTT
many TRBJ2-3 - TRBV7-2 CASSLESPGGTDTQYF TGTGCCAGCTCACTAGAGTCTCCAGGGGGCACAGATACGCAGTATTTT
few TRBJ1-1 TRBD1 TRBV25-1 CASTQTGVTEAFF TGTGCCAGCACCCAGACAGGGGTCACTGAAGCTTTCTTT
many TRBJ2-3 TRBD1 TRBV20-1 CSVGDRASWDTQYF TGCAGTGTAGGGGACAGGGCGTCGTGGGATACGCAGTATTTT
- TRBJ2-7 - TRBV20-1 CSATSEGITYEQYF TGCAGTGCTACGTCCGAGGGAATTACCTACGAGCAGTACTTC
many TRBJ2-3 - TRBV29-1 CSVVGGGADTQYF TGCAGCGTTGTGGGAGGAGGGGCAGATACGCAGTATTTT
many TRBJ2-5 TRBD1 TRBV5-5 CASRKTGGQETQYF TGTGCCAGCCGTAAGACAGGGGGACAAGAGACCCAGTACTTC
- TRBJ2-6 - TRBV6-1 CASSDGWASGANVLTF TGTGCCAGCAGCGACGGGTGGGCCTCTGGGGCCAACGTCCTGACTTTC
- TRBJ2-7 - TRBV30 CAWSSGSSYEQYF TGTGCCTGGTCCTCCGGGTCATCCTACGAGCAGTACTTC
- TRBJ1-2 TRBD1 TRBV29-1 CSVPGTGAVDGYTF TGCAGCGTCCCAGGGACAGGGGCAGTTGATGGCTACACCTTC
few TRBJ2-3 - TRBV20-1 CSAPPPGANTQYF TGCAGTGCCCCCCCCCCAGGGGCAAATACGCAGTATTTT
many TRBJ2-4 TRBD2 TRBV7-9 CASSPHAGQGGDIQYF TGTGCCAGCAGCCCACACGCCGGCCAGGGAGGGGACATTCAGTACTTC
many TRBJ2-1 - TRBV20-1 CSASDRNNEQFF TGCAGTGCTAGTGACCGAAACAATGAGCAGTTCTTC
- TRBJ2-3 TRBD2 TRBV20-1 CSVPSGGDSTQYF TGCAGTGTCCCTAGCGGGGGAGATTCTACGCAGTATTTT
few TRBJ1-4 - TRBV20-1 CSASETRTSTNEKLFF TGCAGTGCTAGCGAGACCCGAACCTCAACTAATGAAAAACTGTTTTTT
many TRBJ2-6 - TRBV6-2/TRBV6-3 CASSYRGRTTIPLSGANVLTF TGTGCCAGCAGTTACCGTGGACGGACTACCATCCCCCTCTCTGGGGCCAACGTCCTGACTTTC
few TRBJ1-5 - TRBV7-2 CASRWSWPQHF TGTGCCAGCAGATGGTCTTGGCCCCAGCATTTT
few TRBJ2-3 TRBD1 TRBV19 CASSRNLRQGSTDTQYF TGTGCCAGTAGTAGGAATCTTAGACAGGGAAGCACAGATACGCAGTATTTT
- TRBJ2-1 - TRBV3-1 CASSQRSTGINEQFF TGTGCCAGCAGCCAGAGGTCGACAGGCATCAATGAGCAGTTCTTC
many TRBJ2-3 TRBD1 TRBV6-1 CASRGTAGNTDTQYF TGTGCCAGCAGGGGGACAGCTGGAAACACAGATACGCAGTATTTT
- TRBJ2-5 TRBD1 TRBV6-1 CASSPRDSGDEETQYF TGTGCCAGCAGCCCCCGGGACAGTGGGGATGAGGAGACCCAGTACTTC
many TRBJ2-1 - TRBV2 CASSEPREKLTFF TGTGCCAGCAGTGAACCCAGGGAGAAGTTAACGTTCTTC
- TRBJ2-7 - TRBV6-1 CASSEASNRDYEQYF TGTGCCAGCAGTGAAGCTAGTAACAGAGACTACGAGCAGTACTTC
- TRBJ2-5 TRBD2 TRBV7-2 CASSSTSGAQETQYF TGTGCCAGCAGCTCGACTAGCGGGGCCCAAGAGACCCAGTACTTC
few TRBJ2-3 - TRBV7-6 CASSLFPAGTDTQYF TGTGCCAGCAGCTTATTTCCAGCCGGCACAGATACGCAGTATTTT
- TRBJ2-2 - TRBV18 CASSVDRNTGELFF TGTGCCAGCTCAGTGGACAGGAACACCGGGGAGCTGTTTTTT
- TRBJ2-1 - TRBV11-3 CASSFGIRNEQFF TGTGCCAGCAGCTTTGGAATTAGGAATGAGCAGTTCTTC
- TRBJ2-7 TRBD1 TRBV12-3/TRBV12-4 CASSSQGDRAGEQYF TGTGCCAGCAGCTCCCAGGGAGACAGGGCTGGCGAGCAGTACTTC
few TRBJ2-7 TRBD2 TRBV6-5 CASSYFSGGSSYEQYF TGTGCCAGCAGTTACTTTAGCGGGGGGAGCTCCTACGAGCAGTACTTC
- TRBJ2-7 TRBD1 TRBV6-1 CASSHPGQGTYEQYF TGTGCCAGCTCCCACCCGGGACAGGGAACCTACGAGCAGTACTTC
few TRBJ2-3 - TRBV20-1 CSAQGELRTDTQYF TGCAGTGCTCAAGGGGAGCTGAGGACAGATACGCAGTATTTT
many TRBJ2-1 TRBD2 TRBV14 CASSQRGLAGALYNEQFF TGTGCCAGCAGCCAAAGAGGACTAGCGGGGGCGCTCTACAATGAGCAGTTCTTC
- TRBJ1-1 TRBD1 TRBV7-9 CASSARTGVDTEAFF TGTGCCAGCAGCGCCAGGACAGGGGTAGACACTGAAGCTTTCTTT
few TRBJ2-2 TRBD1 TRBV25-1 CASGTGQTGELFF TGTGCCAGCGGGACAGGACAGACCGGGGAGCTGTTTTTT